One sample yielded the 26 T cell receptor beta chains listed below, sequenced in a study of post-analysis software for immune sequencing data. Antigen specificity for these receptors is unknown. Tagging with unique molecular identifiers was a feature of the TCR beta cDNA libraries. TCRdb ran MiXCR on the PCR reads and lists one entry per CDR3 protein. This table holds about 800,000 distinct CDR3 sequences, roughly 27% found once. Study-wide results and limits: Patients carried roughly 5 TRBV segments more frequently than controls did, and TRBV5-6, TRBV5-1 and TRBV20-1 were among them.

The specimen sequenced was blood. The receptors were sampled from a girl aged 10-17 years with multiple sclerosis.

About this clonotype itself: Its ends do not fully match the called genes, so a read error is possible. The chain carries TRBV29-1 and TRBJ2-7; D possibly matches TRBD1 or TRBD2 (5 bases each). TRBJ2-5 matches the DNA end more closely, so the J call is doubtful. This CDR3 is built from 12 residues. CDR1 is SQVTM, CDR2 ANQGSEA, per germline. CDR3 bases: TGCGGCGTTGGGGGTTTGGGGGAGACCCAGTACTTC. It is translated as CGVGGLGETQYF.

The chain combines TRBV20-1 with TRBJ2-3; unclear D gene. The CDR3 has 12 residues. Germline V gene data show CDR1 as DFQATT and CDR2 as SNEGSKA (reference sequence). The V end lost 2 bases, the J end lost 2 bases, and 5 bases lay between the germline ends. The CDR3 DNA is TGCAGTGCTAGACCACTCACAGATACGCAGTATTTT. Translating it yields CSARPLTDTQYF.

The chain combines TRBV20-1 with TRBJ1-5, with D possibly matching TRBD1 (5 bases). Germline V gives CDR1 DFQATT, CDR2 SNEGSKA (reference sequence). CDR3 size: 14 residues. Trimming shortened V by 4 bases and J by 6 bases, and 16 bases separated the two germline ends. The CDR3: CSATRGLVSQPQHF. CDR3 sequence (DNA): TGCAGTGCTACAAGGGGCCTCGTCAGTCAGCCCCAGCATTTT.

This sequence joins TRBV2 and TRBJ2-3; a weak D match, TRBD2 (5 bases). The germline V and J ends were trimmed by 8 bases and 0 bases, with 15 bases remaining between them. The CDR3 length is 15 residues. In germline, CDR1 is SNHLY, CDR2 FYNNEI. Here the CDR3 DNA reads TGTGCCAGCCCCTCGGGTAGCGCCAGCACAGATACGCAGTATTTT. It codes for CASPSGSASTDTQYF.

This clonotype has only a few counts. This chain uses TRBV5-1 with TRBJ1-1, with TRBD1 matching over 7 bases. The CDR3 contains 13 residues. V lost 2 bases to trimming and J lost 7 bases; unmatched junction nucleotides: 5. The germline V gene encodes CDR1 SGHRS and CDR2 YFSETQ. This CDR3 reads CASSFTGAGEAFF. The CDR3 DNA sequence: TGCGCCAGCAGCTTTACAGGGGCAGGTGAAGCTTTCTTT.

The chain carries TRBV29-1 and TRBJ2-5; TRBD1 matches 7 bases. The V and J ends lost 4 bases and 5 bases, in that order; junction bases with no gene match: 4. CDR3 size: 12 residues. Germline V gene sequence: CDR1 SQVTM, CDR2 ANQGSEA. The DNA of the CDR3 is TGCAGCGTTGCAGAGACAGGGGAGACCCAGTACTTC. Translated, it gives CSVAETGETQYF.

As DNA, the CDR3 is TGCGCCAGCAGCCAAGCCGGACAGTCCTATGGCTACACCTTC. Protein sequence: CASSQAGQSYGYTF. The chain links TRBV4-1 to TRBJ1-2, with TRBD1 as a possible D gene (6 bases). Germline V gene lookup returns CDR1 MGHRA and CDR2 YSYEKL. CDR3 length equals 14 residues. V was clipped by 1 base and J by 4 bases, with 10 bases between them.

The chain has TRBV20-1 and TRBJ1-1, with D tentatively TRBD1 (6 bases). Germline CDR1 DFQATT, CDR2 SNEGSKA (reference sequence). CDR3 length equals 14 residues. Deletions cut 0 bases from V and 6 bases from J, with 14 bases between. The CDR3 region has the DNA TGCAGTGCTAGAGATTGGCAGGGGCCGGCTGAAGCTTTCTTT. Translating gives CSARDWQGPAEAFF.

In its sample, this clonotype was seen a few times. The rearrangement uses TRBV5-1 and TRBJ2-5; 12 bases map to TRBD2. Germline CDR1 reads SGHRS; CDR2 reads YFSETQ. V gave up 0 bases and J gave up 2 bases; unmatched junction bases: 5. This CDR3 is 17 amino acids long. CDR3 region: CASSLGLAGVTQETQYF. Written as DNA, the CDR3 is TGCGCCAGCAGCTTGGGACTAGCGGGAGTGACACAAGAGACCCAGTACTTC.

This chain uses TRBV7-6 with TRBJ2-1; TRBD1 agrees at 9 bases. Trimming removed 5 bases from V and 4 bases from J; junction bases left unmatched: 6. Germline V CDR1 and CDR2: SGHVS, FNYEAQ. The CDR3 has 15 residues. CDR3: CASSARTGAYNEQFF. The DNA for the CDR3 is TGTGCCAGCAGCGCACGGACAGGGGCGTACAATGAGCAGTTCTTC.

The chain is built from TRBV27 and TRBJ2-7; weak D call: TRBD2 (6 bases). V dropped 3 bases and J dropped 5 bases, with 8 bases sitting between them. The CDR3 extends over 12 amino acids. Germline V CDR1 and CDR2: MNHEY, SMNVEV (reference sequence). Here the CDR3 DNA reads TGTGCCAGCAGTTTTTGGGGGGACGAGCAGTACTTC. Translating gives CASSFWGDEQYF.

This clonotype was counted a few times. The chain carries TRBV20-1 and TRBJ2-3, with D possibly being TRBD1 or TRBD2 (5 bases each). In germline, CDR1 is DFQATT, CDR2 SNEGSKA (reference sequence). CDR3 size: 15 residues. V lost 3 bases and J lost 1, with 14 bases in between. For the CDR3, the DNA is TGCAGTGCTAGCAGGGACCTAGGGGGCACAGATACGCAGTATTTT. Its protein product is CSASRDLGGTDTQYF.

V is TRBV5-6 and J is TRBJ2-7; TRBD2 agrees at 7 bases. The CDR3 is made up of 16 amino acids. The V segment lost 4 bases and the J segment 2 bases; nucleotides outside the gene matches: 12. Germline V CDR1 and CDR2: SGHDT, YYEEEE. The CDR3 DNA sequence: TGTGCCAGCAGCCTCAGTGGAGCGGGGCAACCCTACGAGCAGTACTTC. Protein: CASSLSGAGQPYEQYF.

V usage is TRBV5-4 and J usage is TRBJ2-3; 9 bases agree with TRBD2. Germline V CDR1 and CDR2: SGHNT, YYREEE (reference sequence). The V and J ends lost 4 bases and 5 bases, in that order; junction bases with no gene match: 5. This CDR3 contains 14 residues. The CDR3 reads CASSRGLAGDTQYF. CDR3 DNA: TGTGCCAGCAGCAGGGGACTAGCTGGAGATACGCAGTATTTT.

V is TRBV6-5 and J is TRBJ1-6, with TRBD1 matching 9 bases. Germline CDR1 and CDR2: MNHEY and SVGAGI. The CDR3 length is 16 residues. Trimming took 0 bases from V and 7 from J; bases not matched to a gene: 4. The CDR3 region has the DNA TGTGCCAGCAGTTACTCTGGACAGGGGACGAATTCACCCCTCCACTTT. Encoded protein: CASSYSGQGTNSPLHF.

This clonotype has just a few counts. The V gene is TRBV7-9, the J gene TRBJ2-4, with D possibly called TRBD1 or TRBD2 (5 bases each). This CDR3 contains 15 residues. V was cut by 5 bases and J by 2 bases, with 13 bases left in between. Germline V gene sequence: CDR1 SEHNR, CDR2 FQNEAQ (reference sequence). The CDR3 sequence is CASSLYPGPKNIQYF. The CDR3 bases are TGTGCCAGCAGCCTTTACCCGGGGCCCAAAAACATTCAGTACTTC.

The chain carries TRBV28 and TRBJ2-4; maybe TRBD1 (6 bases). Judging by the DNA end, TRBJ2-7 fits better; the J call may be wrong. Germline CDR1 reads MDHEN; CDR2 reads SYDVKM. This CDR3 is built from 13 residues. In DNA form, the CDR3 reads TGTGCCAGCAACATGGGACAAACCTACGAGCAGTACTTC. Its protein is CASNMGQTYEQYF.

This clonotype was counted between two and nine times. The J gene is TRBJ1-5, the V gene TRBV4-1; TRBD1 is a possible D gene (6 bases). The CDR3 is made up of 14 amino acids. V was cut by 2 bases and J by 7 bases, with 12 bases left in between. Looked up from germline, CDR1 is MGHRA and CDR2 is YSYEKL. Here the CDR3 DNA reads TGCGCCAGCAGCCAACAACAGGGACGGCAGCCCCAGCATTTT. Translation: CASSQQQGRQPQHF.

CDR3 in DNA: TGTGCCACCAGCAGAGATAGTAGAACAGATACGCAGTATTTT. Translated: CATSRDSRTDTQYF. The chain combines TRBV15 with TRBJ2-3; D gene ambiguous. The germline V and J ends were trimmed by 0 bases and 3 bases, with 7 bases remaining between them. The CDR3 is 14 amino acids. Per the germline V gene, CDR1 is LNHNV and CDR2 is YYDKDF (reference sequence).

The chain links TRBV7-6 to TRBJ2-7, with 11 bases identical to TRBD1. Per the germline V gene, CDR1 is SGHVS and CDR2 is FNYEAQ. Germline trimming cut 1 base from V and 3 bases from J; bases unmatched to any gene: 5. The CDR3 has 16 amino acids. The CDR3 DNA sequence: TGTGCCAGCAGCTTAGGGACAGGGGGCCGTTGCTACGAGCAGTACTTC. Protein sequence: CASSLGTGGRCYEQYF.

The chain joins TRBV7-9 to TRBJ1-4, with 9 bases fitting TRBD1. CDR1 and CDR2 (germline): SEHNR, FQNEAQ (reference sequence). The CDR3 is 13 residues long. V lost 8 bases and J lost 10; bases outside the gene matches: 8. DNA for the CDR3: TGTGCCAGCCGGGGGACAGGGACAGGAAAACTGTTTTTT. Translating it yields CASRGTGTGKLFF.

Only a few counts were recorded for this clonotype. V gene TRBV28 combines with J gene TRBJ2-1, with 8 bases fitting TRBD2. Germline assignment: CDR1 MDHEN and CDR2 SYDVKM. The length of the CDR3 is 15 residues. The junction had 10 bases not matched to a gene; V was cut back by 6 bases and J by 6 bases. As DNA, the CDR3 is TGTGCCAGCAGCCGGCGCGGGAGGCCGGGCAATGAGCAGTTCTTC. Residues: CASSRRGRPGNEQFF.

This sequence joins TRBV4-1 and TRBJ2-3, with TRBD1 identical over 10 bases. The germline V gene encodes CDR1 MGHRA and CDR2 YSYEKL. This CDR3 is built from 15 residues. Losses at the gene ends were 4 bases for V and 4 bases for J; bases not matched to a gene: 5. This chain's CDR3 is CASSPLTGGPDTQYF. The CDR3, as DNA: TGCGCCAGCAGCCCATTGACAGGGGGCCCAGATACGCAGTATTTT.

This clonotype has a handful of counts. The chain links TRBV27 to TRBJ2-7, with D perhaps matching TRBD2 (5 bases). V shed 2 bases and J shed 4 bases, with 9 bases lying between them. Per germline, CDR1 MNHEY and CDR2 SMNVEV (reference sequence). The CDR3 is 13 amino acids. Here the CDR3 DNA reads TGTGCCAGCAGTTTAAGCGGATTTTACGAGCAGTACTTC. Translated, it gives CASSLSGFYEQYF.

V gene TRBV4-1 combines with J gene TRBJ1-4; TRBD1 aligns across 7 bases. Germline V CDR1 and CDR2: MGHRA, YSYEKL. V was clipped by 4 bases and J by 5 bases; unmatched bases: 4. This CDR3 is built from 14 residues. CDR3 sequence (DNA): TGCGCCAGCAGCCGACAGGGCCTAAATGAAAAACTGTTTTTT. Translation gives CASSRQGLNEKLFF.

In its sample, this clonotype was seen a few times. The chain combines TRBV5-6 with TRBJ1-1, with no clear D. V lost 1 base and J lost 5, with 21 bases in between. The germline V gene encodes CDR1 SGHDT and CDR2 YYEEEE. The CDR3 extends over 17 amino acids. The CDR3 DNA is TGTGCCAGCAGCTTGATCCCCCAAGCACGGGTCCGGACTGAAGCTTTCTTT. This gives the protein CASSLIPQARVRTEAFF.